These T cell receptor beta chains were read from a single sample in a study of OX40 agonist ivuxolimab in advanced cancers. Assay used: immunoSEQ multiplex PCR; TCRdb lists only in-frame clones, some missing. Of 99,000 or so clones in the sample, roughly 90% are singletons; the top ten hold around 0.33%. The sequenced sample was CD4+ or CD8+ T cells sorted from blood, obtained in a trial of the OX40 agonist ivuxolimab. The source is an adult with an advanced solid tumor such as melanoma, head and neck, liver or kidney cancer. Both conserved end residues are part of each CDR3. The order of the fields is V gene, CDR3 protein.

V: TRBV5-1; CDR3: CASSKGQGGGEQYF
V: TRBV6-5; CDR3: CASSYYGISDTQYF
V: TRBV2; CDR3: CASSEGPGEQYF
V: TRBV2; CDR3: CASSDGLHLLGNTIYF
V: TRBV6-1; CDR3: CASSVGFSYNEQFF
V: TRBV14; CDR3: CASSQDLDGELFF
V: TRBV7-6; CDR3: CASRRIALGTDTQYF
V: TRBV7-3; CDR3: CASSFTGTGDYEQYF
V: TRBV11-2; CDR3: CASSFFQNSYEQYF
V: TRBV2; CDR3: CASSEYRGDYGYTF
V: TRBV7-9; CDR3: CASSLTDRGIEKLFF
V: TRBV5-6; CDR3: CASSLGPLTGTEAGYTF
V: TRBV19; CDR3: CATKSTEQETQYF
V: TRBV7-9; CDR3: CASSLGGIRTDTQYF
V: TRBV30; CDR3: CAWNGGLSTDTQYF
V: TRBV5-1; CDR3: CASKRGTSGSGSQETQYF
V: TRBV18; CDR3: CASSTRTESVYNEQFF
V: TRBV7-2; CDR3: CASSTSGTKNIQYF
V: TRBV11-1; CDR3: CASSLTPAGRETQYF
V: TRBV7-2; CDR3: CASSLGVRGSPDGYTF
V: TRBV7-3; CDR3: CASSPAGGQGVNEKLFF
V: TRBV2; CDR3: CASRVLGQGAGNTEAFF
V: TRBV5-8; CDR3: CASTDAPGGKNIQYF
V: TRBV28; CDR3: CASTNTGRRHSYNEQFF
V: TRBV16; CDR3: CASSGNSLGYQYF
V: TRBV7-9; CDR3: CASSLDGGTNEKLFF
V: TRBV4-1; CDR3: CASSPPGLAGEETQYF
V: TRBV27; CDR3: CASSLSWAGNRYEQYF
V: TRBV10-1; CDR3: CASSPYEQYF
V: TRBV2; CDR3: CASSESGRIAGELFF
V: TRBV11-2; CDR3: CASSLGPSGSRNEQFF
V: TRBV18; CDR3: CASSPRGGDGYTF
V: TRBV5-1; CDR3: CASSLEGGRATYEQYF
V: TRBV5-4; CDR3: CASSLPSNTEAFF
V: TRBV2; CDR3: CASSEDRAGGYTF
V: TRBV4-1; CDR3: CASSPSGTATGELFF
V: TRBV29-1; CDR3: CSVEYTNNEKLFF